This T cell receptor (beta chain) was documented in a study of OX40 agonist ivuxolimab in advanced cancers. Study as a whole: Patients were treated with ivuxolimab, an agonistic anti-OX40 (CD134) antibody. General study points: Clones of CD4+ and CD8+ blood T cells grew by week 6 at doses of 0.1 to 3.0 mg/kg.

CDR3 length equals 14 residues. V trimming: 5 bases; J trimming: 4 bases; junction bases outside the gene matches: 8. The germline CDR1 and CDR2 sequences are SGHTS and YDEGEE. Sequenced by immunoSEQ multiplex PCR; TCRdb stores in-frame clones only, minus some. Of roughly 63,000 clones in the sample, 86% were seen once. A single count supports this clone. What it binds is not known. This TCR derives from an adult with an advanced solid tumor such as melanoma, head and neck, liver or kidney cancer. The rearrangement joins TRBV5-8 to TRBJ1-2; 7 nucleotides agree with TRBD1. Sequencing used CD4+ or CD8+ T cells sorted from blood, obtained in a trial of the OX40 agonist ivuxolimab. CDR3 nucleotide sequence: TGTGCCAGCAGAGCGGGACAGATACTCTATGGCTACACCTTC. This codes for CASRAGQILYGYTF.